This is a list of T cell receptor beta chains from one sample in a study of a mutant IDH1 vaccine in newly diagnosed glioma. For these receptors, no antigen is known. Data came from immunoSEQ multiplex PCR; TCRdb stores just in-frame clones and leaves some out. This sample has approximately 82,000 clones; about 82% occur once, and the top ten carry about 2.2%. The sample consisted of PBMCs, taken from a glioma patient whose treatment included an IDH1 peptide vaccine. Receptor source: a young man with glioma. Some clones in this sample may be carry-over from other donors' samples. Each CDR3 is given with its conserved first and last residue. Fields, in order: V gene, D gene, clone size, CDR3 length, J gene, CDR3 DNA, CDR3 protein. A D gene is named only where the DNA matches it firmly. Clone size appears in some rows only: once, few, many, or a class for an expanded clone.

TRBV4-2,NA,NA,13,TRBJ2-2,TGTGCCAGCAGCCCCCAATTGGGTGCGGAGCTGTTTTTT,CASSPQLGAELFF
TRBV19,NA,once,12,TRBJ2-7,TGTGCCAGTAGTCAGGACCTCTACGAGCAGTACTTC,CASSQDLYEQYF
TRBV14,NA,NA,15,TRBJ2-1,TGTGCCAGCAGCCTTAGTAGCAGACCCTACAATGAGCAGTTCTTC,CASSLSSRPYNEQFF
TRBV6-4,TRBD1,NA,14,TRBJ2-3,TGTGCCAGCAGTCAGGGGGCTGGGACAGATACGCAGTATTTT,CASSQGAGTDTQYF
TRBV30,NA,few,13,TRBJ1-1,TGTGCCTGGAGTGGACACTTGAACACTGAAGCTTTCTTT,CAWSGHLNTEAFF
TRBV14,TRBD1,NA,14,TRBJ1-1,TGTGCCAGCAGCGGACAGGAGAAAAAGACTGAAGCTTTCTTT,CASSGQEKKTEAFF
TRBV6-6,NA,NA,14,TRBJ1-1,TGTGCCAGCAGTGGGGGGGGATTGAACACTGAAGCTTTCTTT,CASSGGGLNTEAFF
TRBV28,NA,NA,15,TRBJ1-2,TGTGCCAGCAGCATGCCCCGCGTCAATAACTATGGCTACACCTTC,CASSMPRVNNYGYTF
TRBV6-1,NA,NA,12,TRBJ2-7,TGTGCCAGCAACAGATGGGGCTACGAGCAGTACTTC,CASNRWGYEQYF
TRBV4-1,TRBD2,NA,16,TRBJ2-5,TGCGCCAGCAGCCAAGCGCCGGGACTAGCGGTAGAGACCCAGTACTTC,CASSQAPGLAVETQYF
TRBV15,TRBD2,NA,17,TRBJ2-3,TGTGCCACCAGCAGACTAGCGGGGGGGCTGAGGGCAGATACGCAGTATTTT,CATSRLAGGLRADTQYF
TRBV27,NA,NA,14,TRBJ1-5,TGTGCCAGCAGTTTAGGGAGGGCCCCCCAGCCCCAGCATTTT,CASSLGRAPQPQHF
TRBV6-5,NA,NA,16,TRBJ2-5,TGTGCCAGCAGTTACTCCCCCCCCGGTCACCAAGAGACCCAGTACTTC,CASSYSPPGHQETQYF
TRBV19,NA,NA,15,TRBJ1-1,TGTGCCAGTAGTATTATGGGGGTCGGGGCCACTGAAGCTTTCTTT,CASSIMGVGATEAFF
TRBV10-3,NA,NA,14,TRBJ1-4,TGTGCCATCAGTGAAGAAGCGTTAGGTGAAAAACTGTTTTTT,CAISEEALGEKLFF
TRBV28,TRBD1,NA,14,TRBJ1-3,TGTGCCAGCAGTTTCGACAGGGCTGGAAACACCATATATTTT,CASSFDRAGNTIYF